One and the same sample provided the 32 T cell receptor beta chains below, sequenced in a study of T cell responses to AZD1222 COVID-19 vaccine (dated by TCRdb to about 2021). Read against the paper, the sample's time point label means: baseline before first vaccination. The library came from the immunoSEQ multiplex PCR assay. TCRdb took over this immuneACCESS table, retaining in-frame rearrangements with V and J assigned. Such tables are incomplete; in checked studies, under half of the missing clones stem from an unresolved V gene, and the remainder is unexplained. The sample includes some 89,000 clones, with roughly nine tenths observed a single time. Approximately 3% of the sample belongs to the ten largest clones. Sequencing used peripheral blood, obtained on day 0 of AZD1222 vaccination. The source of these receptors is an adult in good health.

This chain connects TRBV6-5 to TRBJ1-1; no clear D. Germline CDR1 MNHEY, CDR2 SVGAGI. The CDR3 contains 16 residues. Trimming removed 0 bases at V and 0 bases at J, with 11 bases between. For the CDR3, the DNA is TGTGCCAGCAGTTACTCTGAAAGCAGCTTGAACACTGAAGCTTTCTTT. Translating gives CASSYSESSLNTEAFF.

V gene TRBV20-1 combines with J gene TRBJ2-7; D perhaps matches TRBD2 (5 bases). Germline V CDR1 and CDR2: DFQATT, SNEGSKA (reference sequence). The ends were cut back, 2 bases at V and 6 bases at J, with 8 bases in the middle. This CDR3 has 11 amino acids. DNA of the CDR3: TGCAGTGCTAGAAAGGGAGTCGAGCAGTACTTC. It encodes CSARKGVEQYF.

The chain employs TRBV19 and TRBJ1-1; 9 bases are shared with TRBD1. CDR3 length: 18 amino acids. Trimming at V came to 1 base and at J to 3 bases, leaving 12 bases not matched to a gene. In germline, CDR1 is LNHDA, CDR2 SQIVND (reference sequence). CDR3 residues: CASSIGILPDRGDTEAFF. CDR3 DNA: TGTGCCAGTAGTATAGGGATACTGCCCGACAGGGGGGACACTGAAGCTTTCTTT. Supplemented by reference TRBV19 and TRBJ1-1, the full variable domain reads DGGITQSPKYLFRKEGQNVTLSCEQNLNHDAMYWYRQDPGQGLRLIYYSQIVNDFQKGDIAEGYSVSREKKESFPLTVTSAQKNPTAFYLCASSIGILPDRGDTEAFFGQGTRLTVV.

The rearrangement uses TRBV29-1 and TRBJ2-1, with 7 positions matching TRBD2. Trimming at V came to 2 bases and at J to 8 bases, leaving 6 bases not matched to a gene. Germline CDR1 reads SQVTM; CDR2 reads ANQGSEA. The CDR3 is 13 residues long. In nucleotides, the CDR3 is TGCAGCGTTGAAAGGACGGGAGGCTATGAGCAGTTCTTC. Translating gives CSVERTGGYEQFF.

V usage is TRBV2 and J usage is TRBJ2-5, with 9 bases aligning to TRBD1. The CDR3 has 18 amino acids. CDR1 is SNHLY and CDR2 is FYNNEI in the germline V gene. V shed 0 bases and J 3 bases; nucleotides not matched to a gene: 11. The CDR3 sequence: CASSEALRPDRGKETQYF. CDR3 bases: TGTGCCAGCAGTGAAGCGCTTCGTCCGGACAGGGGAAAAGAGACCCAGTACTTC. Full variable domain (rest looked up from reference TRBV2 and TRBJ2-5): EPEVTQTPSHQVTQMGQEVILRCVPISNHLYFYWYRQILGQKVEFLVSFYNNEISEKSEIFDDQFSVERPDGSNFTLKIRSTKLEDSAMYFCASSEALRPDRGKETQYFGPGTRLLVL.

V and J are TRBV7-9 and TRBJ2-2, with 8 bases aligning to TRBD1. V trimming: 4 bases; J trimming: 6 bases; junction bases outside the gene matches: 10. In germline, CDR1 is SEHNR, CDR2 FQNEAQ (reference sequence). The CDR3 consists of 16 residues. CDR3 region: CASSSAGTGHPGELFF. The CDR3 coding sequence is TGTGCCAGCAGCTCCGCCGGGACAGGTCATCCCGGGGAGCTGTTTTTT.

The rearrangement uses TRBV29-1 and TRBJ1-1; D is unclear. Trimming removed 0 bases at V and 6 bases at J, with 11 bases between. The CDR3 length is 13 residues. Germline-derived CDR1 and CDR2 are SQVTM and ANQGSEA. The DNA of the CDR3 is TGCAGCGTTGAAGATCCGAAGTACCCTGAAGCTTTCTTT. This codes for CSVEDPKYPEAFF. Variable domain in full (rest from reference TRBV29-1 and TRBJ1-1): SAVISQKPSRDICQRGTSLTIQCQVDSQVTMMFWYRQQPGQSLTLIATANQGSEATYESGFVIDKFPISRPNLTFSTLTVSNMSPEDSSIYLCSVEDPKYPEAFFGQGTRLTVV.

The V and J genes are TRBV18 and TRBJ1-3; D possibly corresponds to TRBD1 (5 bases). The ends were cut back, 3 bases at V and 0 bases at J, with 15 bases in the middle. Germline lookup yields CDR1 KGHSH and CDR2 LQKENI. CDR3 length equals 17 residues. The CDR3, as DNA: TGTGCCAGCTCACCCCCCGGGACGGGGAACTCTGGAAACACCATATATTTT. This sequence encodes CASSPPGTGNSGNTIYF.

Only a few counts were recorded for this clone. This sequence joins TRBV27 and TRBJ2-7; 8 bases line up with TRBD2. The CDR3 has 14 amino acids. From germline, CDR1 is MNHEY and CDR2 SMNVEV (reference sequence). With V trimmed by 3 bases and J by 4 bases, 5 bases remained unmatched. CDR3 DNA: TGTGCCAGCAGTTTCGCGCGGGGGGATTACGAGCAGTACTTC. Translated, it gives CASSFARGDYEQYF.

This clone was detected once. The J gene is TRBJ1-6, the V gene TRBV10-3; D is undetermined. Germline loops: CDR1 ENHRY, CDR2 SYGVKD. V was pared by 2 bases and J by 12 bases, with 17 bases between. The CDR3 loop spans 15 amino acids. The CDR3 spells CAISEEVASLEPLHF. The CDR3 DNA reads as TGTGCCATCAGTGAGGAGGTGGCCTCACTGGAACCCCTCCACTTT.

This chain links TRBV3-1 (or the pseudogene TRBV3-2) with TRBJ2-7; 9 nucleotides match TRBD2. Germline V gene data show CDR1 as LGHDT and CDR2 as YNNKEL (reference sequence). V gave up 4 bases and J gave up 0 bases; unmatched junction bases: 7. This CDR3 spans 16 amino acids. The CDR3 DNA reads TGTGCCAGCAGCCCCCGTAGCGGGAGCCTCTCCTACGAGCAGTACTTC. Protein sequence: CASSPRSGSLSYEQYF.

The V gene is TRBV6-5, the J gene TRBJ2-5; 7 bases agree with TRBD2. The CDR3 length is 15 residues. CDR1 is MNHEY and CDR2 is SVGAGI in the germline V gene. The V gene end was trimmed by 5 bases and the J gene end by 1 base; junction bases not matched to a gene: 7. CDR3 region: CASSRAGTPQETQYF. CDR3 nucleotide sequence: TGTGCCAGCAGTCGAGCGGGGACCCCCCAAGAGACCCAGTACTTC.

Here the CDR3 reads CASSLNRYGNNQPQHF. DNA for the CDR3: TGTGCCAGCAGCTTGAATAGATACGGTAACAATCAGCCCCAGCATTTT. V usage is TRBV5-6 and J usage is TRBJ1-5; D is unresolved. The CDR3 runs 16 residues. Trimming left V 1 base short and J 3 bases short, with 14 bases between. Germline V gene lookup returns CDR1 SGHDT and CDR2 YYEEEE.

This chain connects TRBV14 to TRBJ1-1; no clear D gene. The CDR3 covers 11 residues. Trimming removed 4 bases from V and 8 bases from J, with 8 bases in between. In germline, CDR1 is SGHDN, CDR2 FVKESK. The CDR3, as DNA: TGTGCCAGCAGCCGCCCGGGAGAAGCTTTCTTT. It yields the protein CASSRPGEAFF.

The chain is built from TRBV7-9 and TRBJ2-7; 14 nucleotides agree with TRBD2. The CDR3 contains 16 residues. CDR1 SEHNR and CDR2 FQNEAQ come from the germline V gene (reference sequence). After removal of 5 bases from V and 3 bases from J, the junction contained 6 bases not matched to a gene. CDR3 in amino acids: CASSRTGTSGSYEQYF. Here the CDR3 DNA reads TGTGCCAGCAGCCGGACCGGGACTAGCGGGAGCTACGAGCAGTACTTC.

The chain recombines TRBV19 with TRBJ2-5; 8 nucleotides align to TRBD1. Germline V gene data show CDR1 as LNHDA and CDR2 as SQIVND (reference sequence). The trim removed 5 bases at V and 4 bases at J, leaving 9 bases unmatched. This CDR3 is 15 amino acids long. CDR3 loop: CASSPLFRGLETQYF. The CDR3 coding sequence is TGTGCCAGTAGTCCCCTTTTCAGGGGGCTAGAGACCCAGTACTTC.

V usage is TRBV29-1 and J usage is TRBJ1-1, with no clear D. Germline CDR1 reads SQVTM; CDR2 reads ANQGSEA. Between the trimmed V and J ends, which lost 6 bases and 3 bases, there was a span of 14 bases. The length of the CDR3 is 13 residues. DNA for the CDR3: TGCAGCGTACACAGCGCCCCTGACACTGAAGCTTTCTTT. Amino acid sequence: CSVHSAPDTEAFF. Based on the CDR3 plus reference TRBV29-1 and TRBJ1-1, the full variable domain is SAVISQKPSRDICQRGTSLTIQCQVDSQVTMMFWYRQQPGQSLTLIATANQGSEATYESGFVIDKFPISRPNLTFSTLTVSNMSPEDSSIYLCSVHSAPDTEAFFGQGTRLTVV.

The chain carries TRBV3-1 (or the pseudogene TRBV3-2) and TRBJ2-7, with D tentatively TRBD2 (7 bases). Deletions cut 2 bases from V and 9 bases from J, with 14 bases between. CDR1 and CDR2 from the germline V gene are LGHDT and YNNKEL (reference sequence). CDR3 length: 13 residues. The CDR3 is CASSQRTRGLQYF. Written as DNA, the CDR3 is TGTGCCAGCAGCCAACGGACTAGGGGGTTGCAGTACTTC.

J is TRBJ2-3 and V is TRBV19; possibly TRBD1 for D (6 bases). The CDR3 runs 17 residues. Germline V lookup: CDR1 LNHDA, CDR2 SQIVND (reference sequence). V dropped 4 bases and J dropped 0 bases, with 17 bases sitting between them. CDR3 sequence (DNA): TGTGCCAGTAGTACCAGGGGTGGCAGGGAGAGCACAGATACGCAGTATTTT. It encodes CASSTRGGRESTDTQYF.

The chain joins TRBV11-2 to TRBJ2-6; 8 positions agree with TRBD1. Germline loops: CDR1 SGHAT, CDR2 FQNNGV. This CDR3 contains 17 residues. Germline trimming cut 6 bases from V and 0 bases from J; bases unmatched to any gene: 7. The CDR3 sequence is CASRTGQGFSGANVLTF. The CDR3 bases are TGTGCCAGCAGAACAGGACAGGGCTTCTCTGGGGCCAACGTCCTGACTTTC.

The V and J genes are TRBV28 and TRBJ1-1; D possibly corresponds to TRBD1 (5 bases). CDR1 and CDR2 from the germline V gene are MDHEN and SYDVKM. The V end lost 6 bases, the J end lost 4 bases, and 18 bases lay between the germline ends. The CDR3 is 15 residues long. The DNA of the CDR3 is TGTGCCAGCAGCTCCCAGGGTGAGGGAAGCACTGAAGCTTTCTTT. This translates into CASSSQGEGSTEAFF.

This CDR3 reads CASSRQSGEKLFF. DNA for the CDR3: TGCGCCAGCAGCCGTCAGTCGGGCGAAAAACTGTTTTTT. The chain carries TRBV5-1 and TRBJ1-4; no definite D call. Germline CDR1 is SGHRS and CDR2 is YFSETQ. Trimming cost V 4 bases and J 8 bases, with 12 bases left between them. The length of the CDR3 is 13 residues. The full variable domain, in which reference TRBV5-1 and TRBJ1-4 provide the parts outside the CDR3, is KAGVTQTPRYLIKTRGQQVTLSCSPISGHRSVSWYQQTPGQGLQFLFEYFSETQRNKGNFPGRFSGRQFSNSRSEMNVSTLELGDSALYLCASSRQSGEKLFFGSGTQLSVL.

The chain employs TRBV18 and TRBJ1-5; 8 nucleotides line up with TRBD1. V shed 4 bases, J shed 1 base, and the junction held 0 bases outside the gene matches. Germline assignment: CDR1 KGHSH and CDR2 LQKENI. The CDR3 sequence is 14 residues long. The CDR3 nucleotides read TGTGCCAGCTCACGGACAGGGAGCAATCAGCCCCAGCATTTT. Protein sequence: CASSRTGSNQPQHF. Drawing the rest from reference TRBV18 and TRBJ1-5, the complete variable domain is NAGVMQNPRHLVRRRGQEARLRCSPMKGHSHVYWYRQLPEEGLKFMVYLQKENIIDESGMPKERFSAEFPKEGPSILRIQQVVRGDSAAYFCASSRTGSNQPQHFGDGTRLSIL.

V gene TRBV14 combines with J gene TRBJ1-5, with TRBD1 matching 9 bases. The CDR3 sequence is 16 residues long. V was pared by 4 bases and J by 6 bases, with 10 bases of the junction left unmatched. Germline-derived CDR1 and CDR2 are SGHDN and FVKESK. The CDR3 coding sequence is TGTGCCAGCAGCCGGACCCCGGGACAGGGAGGTCAGCCCCAGCATTTT. The encoded protein is CASSRTPGQGGQPQHF. The full variable domain, in which reference TRBV14 and TRBJ1-5 provide the parts outside the CDR3, is EAGVTQFPSHSVIEKGQTVTLRCDPISGHDNLYWYRRVMGKEIKFLLHFVKESKQDESGMPNNRFLAERTGGTYSTLKVQPAELEDSGVYFCASSRTPGQGGQPQHFGDGTRLSIL.

The CDR3 DNA follows: TGTGCCAGCAGCATACGGGGGAGGGCAGATACGCAGTATTTT. This sequence encodes CASSIRGRADTQYF. The rearrangement joins TRBV3-1 (or the pseudogene TRBV3-2) to TRBJ2-3; 7 bases are shared with TRBD2. V trimming: 5 bases; J trimming: 4 bases; junction bases outside the gene matches: 6. CDR1 and CDR2 from the germline V gene are LGHDT and YNNKEL (reference sequence). The CDR3 consists of 14 residues.

The chain combines TRBV18 with TRBJ2-2; TRBD2 agrees at 13 bases. Germline lookup yields CDR1 KGHSH and CDR2 LQKENI. CDR3 length equals 20 residues. The V gene end was trimmed by 1 base and the J gene end by 1 base; junction bases not matched to a gene: 9. CDR3 amino acids: CASSPLGLAGVQRNTGELFF. The CDR3 nucleotides read TGTGCCAGCTCACCACTCGGACTAGCGGGAGTCCAAAGGAACACCGGGGAGCTGTTTTTT. The full variable domain, completed using reference TRBV18 and TRBJ2-2, is NAGVMQNPRHLVRRRGQEARLRCSPMKGHSHVYWYRQLPEEGLKFMVYLQKENIIDESGMPKERFSAEFPKEGPSILRIQQVVRGDSAAYFCASSPLGLAGVQRNTGELFFGEGSRLTVL.

The J gene is TRBJ2-1, the V gene TRBV19, with 9 bases identical to TRBD2. V was clipped by 2 bases and J by 9 bases; unmatched bases: 14. The CDR3 length is 17 residues. Germline V gene data show CDR1 as LNHDA and CDR2 as SQIVND (reference sequence). CDR3 nucleotides: TGTGCCAGTAGTATATCCACCGGGACTAGCTTCCGGATTGAGCAGTTCTTC. This codes for CASSISTGTSFRIEQFF.

This chain uses TRBV7-9 with TRBJ1-1, with a weak D call TRBD1 (5 bases). V lost 5 bases and J 5 bases, leaving 9 bases between the germline ends. Germline-derived CDR1 and CDR2 are SEHNR and FQNEAQ (reference sequence). The CDR3 is made up of 12 amino acids. CDR3 amino acids: CASSARDTEAFF. DNA of the CDR3: TGTGCCAGCAGCGCCAGGGATACTGAAGCTTTCTTT.

The rearrangement joins TRBV27 to TRBJ1-3; no clear D gene. Trimming took 2 bases from V and 4 from J, leaving 9 bases between them. This CDR3 has 14 residues. Per the germline V gene, CDR1 is MNHEY and CDR2 is SMNVEV (reference sequence). The CDR3 region has the DNA TGTGCCAGCAGTTTAGGAATTTCCGGAAACACCATATATTTT. Translated: CASSLGISGNTIYF.

This clone was seen a single time. This sequence joins TRBV27 and TRBJ2-7; D uncertain. This CDR3 is built from 14 residues. V dropped 0 bases and J dropped 3 bases, with 9 bases sitting between them. The germline CDR1 and CDR2 sequences are MNHEY and SMNVEV (reference sequence). The DNA for the CDR3 is TGTGCCAGCAGTTTATCTAAGTACAGCTACGAGCAGTACTTC. Translated, it gives CASSLSKYSYEQYF.

The chain links TRBV7-9 to TRBJ2-5; 8 bases agree with TRBD1. This CDR3 is built from 17 residues. Germline assignment: CDR1 SEHNR and CDR2 FQNEAQ (reference sequence). The ends lost 6 bases at V and 2 bases at J; junction bases unmatched: 14. The CDR3, as DNA: TGTGCCAGCAGTACGATTGGACAGGGAGACACACAAGAGACCCAGTACTTC. Protein sequence: CASSTIGQGDTQETQYF. Variable domain in full (rest from reference TRBV7-9 and TRBJ2-5): DTGVSQNPRHKITKRGQNVTFRCDPISEHNRLYWYRQTLGQGPEFLTYFQNEAQLEKSRLLSDRFSAERPKGSFSTLEIQRTEQGDSAMYLCASSTIGQGDTQETQYFGPGTRLLVL.

This rearrangement joins TRBV27 to TRBJ1-4; tentatively, D is TRBD1 (6 bases). The CDR3 covers 15 residues. V dropped 5 bases and J dropped 2 bases, with 12 bases sitting between them. Per germline, CDR1 MNHEY and CDR2 SMNVEV (reference sequence). Here the CDR3 DNA reads TGTGCCAGCAGTCAGACAGGCCTCACTAATGAAAAACTGTTTTTT. The encoded protein is CASSQTGLTNEKLFF.